The 3 T cell receptor beta chains below come from one sample, sequenced in a study of T cell responses to AZD1222 COVID-19 vaccine. Clones were sequenced by immunoSEQ multiplex PCR, and TCRdb holds only the in-frame ones, with some missing. The table records around 66,000 clones, about 88% of them present only once. The sequencing here drew on peripheral blood, taken on day 0 of AZD1222 vaccination. The origin of the receptors is an adult in good health.

The V and J genes are TRBV5-5 and TRBJ1-2; D perhaps matches TRBD1 (6 bases). V lost 0 bases, J lost 5 bases, and 14 bases lay in between. In germline, CDR1 is SGHKS, CDR2 YYEKEE (reference sequence). CDR3 length equals 15 residues. The DNA for the CDR3 is TGTGCCAGCAGCTTGGCGGGCAGGGGAGAATATGGCTACACCTTC. Translating it yields CASSLAGRGEYGYTF.

The gene calls are TRBV4-3 and TRBJ2-5, with a weak D call TRBD2 (6 bases). The germline V gene encodes CDR1 LGHNA and CDR2 YSLEER. This CDR3 comprises 13 residues. Trimming took off 0 bases at V and 5 bases at J, with 7 bases between the two ends. The CDR3 sequence: CASSQERGETQYF. The CDR3 nucleotides are TGCGCCAGCAGCCAAGAACGGGGGGAGACCCAGTACTTC.

The chain links TRBV19 to TRBJ2-5; 7 bases agree with TRBD1. The CDR3 is 12 amino acids. Trimming at V came to 5 bases and at J to 5 bases, leaving 2 bases not matched to a gene. Germline CDR1 is LNHDA and CDR2 is SQIVND (reference sequence). For the CDR3, the DNA is TGTGCCAGTAGTTCCAGGGGGGAGACCCAGTACTTC. Protein: CASSSRGETQYF.